The 32 T cell receptor beta chains below come from one sample, sequenced in a study of control samples from healthy donors and cancer patients. TCRdb's table, derived via immunoSEQ multiplex PCR, lists solely in-frame clones and lacks some. This table has roughly 130,000 clones, around nine tenths appearing once. Input material: blood. The receptors derive from a man aged 18 to 30 in good health.

This clone was picked up a small number of times. The chain is built from TRBV2 and TRBJ1-5; D not resolved. The ends were cut back, 1 base at V and 0 bases at J, with 10 bases in the middle. CDR1 is SNHLY, CDR2 FYNNEI, per germline. The CDR3 length is 16 residues. The chain's CDR3 is CASSEVWGYSNQPQHF. DNA of the CDR3: TGTGCCAGCAGTGAAGTATGGGGATATAGCAATCAGCCCCAGCATTTT.

This chain links TRBV10-3 with TRBJ2-3; 9 bases agree with TRBD2. Germline trimming cut 10 bases from V and 4 bases from J; bases unmatched to any gene: 9. There are 14 residues in the CDR3. CDR1 ENHRY and CDR2 SYGVKD come from the germline V gene. The DNA of the CDR3 is TGTGCCACCAAAAGCGGGGGGCAGGCAGATACGCAGTATTTT. Its protein is CATKSGGQADTQYF.

As DNA, the CDR3 is TGTGCCAGTGGGGTTCAGCCCCAGCATTTT. Translation: CASGVQPQHF. The chain uses TRBV19 and TRBJ1-5; D not resolved. CDR3 size: 10 residues. V was clipped by 8 bases and J by 6 bases, with 5 bases between them. Germline CDR1 is LNHDA and CDR2 is SQIVND (reference sequence).

The rearrangement joins TRBV28 to TRBJ2-2, with D possibly being TRBD2 (5 bases). From germline, CDR1 is MDHEN and CDR2 SYDVKM. With 4 bases removed from V and 6 bases from J, the gap between germline ends came to 6 bases. The CDR3 extends over 12 amino acids. The chain's CDR3 is CASSYGAGELFF. CDR3 in DNA: TGTGCCAGCAGTTACGGGGCCGGGGAGCTGTTTTTT.

The chain combines TRBV28 with TRBJ1-2; D gene unclear. Looked up from germline, CDR1 is MDHEN and CDR2 is SYDVKM. V lost 3 bases to trimming and J lost 4 bases, with 9 bases between them. The CDR3 is made up of 13 amino acids. CDR3 nucleotides: TGTGCCAGCAGTTTGGGTACGGGCTATGGCTACACCTTC. It specifies CASSLGTGYGYTF.

This clone came up once. The chain links TRBV9 to TRBJ2-1, with a possible D match to TRBD2 (6 bases). This CDR3 contains 14 residues. Germline values: CDR1 SGDLS, CDR2 YYNGEE. V was shortened by 3 bases and J by 1 base, with 8 bases between the two germline ends. CDR3 coding DNA: TGTGCCAGCAGCGGTAGCGGTTCCTACAATGAGCAGTTCTTC. Translating gives CASSGSGSYNEQFF.

The rearrangement uses TRBV28 and TRBJ1-5, with D tentatively TRBD1 (5 bases). Trimming removed 11 bases from V and 4 bases from J, with 18 bases in between. The CDR3 has 14 residues. Germline loops: CDR1 MDHEN, CDR2 SYDVKM. CDR3 residues: CASLSGQNNQPQHF. For the CDR3, the DNA is TGTGCCTCCCTATCTGGACAAAATAATCAGCCCCAGCATTTT.

This chain connects TRBV10-1 to TRBJ2-1; weak D call: TRBD2 (5 bases). The germline V gene encodes CDR1 WNHNN and CDR2 SYGVQD (reference sequence). With 1 base removed from V and 6 bases from J, the gap between germline ends came to 16 bases. The CDR3 spans 16 residues. CDR3 DNA: TGCGCCAGCAGTGAGTTCTTTGGACTCGAGGGCAATGAGCAGTTCTTC. This translates into CASSEFFGLEGNEQFF.

This chain links TRBV6-6 with TRBJ2-7; 9 bases fit TRBD2. Trimming took 9 bases from V and 2 from J; bases not matched to a gene: 8. CDR3 length: 14 residues. Germline V gene sequence: CDR1 MNHNY, CDR2 SVGAGI (reference sequence). CDR3: CARPSGAHPYEQYF. CDR3 nucleotide sequence: TGTGCCAGGCCTAGCGGGGCCCACCCCTACGAGCAGTACTTC.

The rearrangement joins TRBV19 to TRBJ1-1; D is uncertain. From germline, CDR1 is LNHDA and CDR2 SQIVND (reference sequence). V lost 7 bases, J lost 2 bases, and 14 bases lay in between. The CDR3 has 14 residues. CDR3 sequence reads: CASKVAQTNTEAFF. In DNA, the CDR3 is TGTGCCAGTAAAGTAGCGCAAACTAACACTGAAGCTTTCTTT. Variable domain in full (rest from reference TRBV19 and TRBJ1-1): DGGITQSPKYLFRKEGQNVTLSCEQNLNHDAMYWYRQDPGQGLRLIYYSQIVNDFQKGDIAEGYSVSREKKESFPLTVTSAQKNPTAFYLCASKVAQTNTEAFFGQGTRLTVV.

The chain couples TRBV9 to TRBJ2-3; TRBD1 matches 8 bases. The trim removed 3 bases at V and 4 bases at J, leaving 7 bases unmatched. The length of the CDR3 is 15 residues. CDR1 SGDLS and CDR2 YYNGEE come from the germline V gene. CDR3 bases: TGTGCCAGCAGCGCTCAGGGGGCAGGGGCAGATACGCAGTATTTT. Residues: CASSAQGAGADTQYF.

V gene TRBV7-2 combines with J gene TRBJ2-3, with 10 bases aligning to TRBD2. Germline V CDR1 and CDR2: SGHTA, FQGNSA. The CDR3 has 13 residues. J lost 0 bases, V lost 11 bases, and 2 bases had no gene match. DNA of the CDR3: TGTGCCTGGACTAGCGGTAGCACAGATACGCAGTATTTT. Amino acid sequence: CAWTSGSTDTQYF.

This chain connects TRBV15 to TRBJ2-1; 8 bases are a match to TRBD2. The junction had 13 bases not matched to a gene; V was cut back by 5 bases and J by 4 bases. From germline, CDR1 is LNHNV and CDR2 YYDKDF (reference sequence). The length of the CDR3 is 17 residues. The CDR3 nucleotides are TGTGCCACCAGCCCATCAGGCAGAGCGGGAGTATACAATGAGCAGTTCTTC. Protein sequence: CATSPSGRAGVYNEQFF. Full variable domain (outside the CDR3, taken from reference TRBV15 and TRBJ2-1): DAMVIQNPRYQVTQFGKPVTLSCSQTLNHNVMYWYQQKSSQAPKLLFHYYDKDFNNEADTPDNFQSRRPNTSFCFLDIRSPGLGDTAMYLCATSPSGRAGVYNEQFFGPGTRLTVL.

Comment on this clone: One end of the junction does not line up with germline, which may come from a read error. V usage is TRBV10-3 and J usage is TRBJ2-5; 12 bases fit TRBD2. CDR3 length: 15 amino acids. The V gene's germline CDR1 is ENHRY and CDR2 SYGVKD. For the CDR3, the DNA is TGTGCCACCAGTTCCGGGACTAGCGGGTTGGAGACCCAGTACTTC. This gives the protein CATSSGTSGLETQYF.

V and J are TRBV24-1 and TRBJ1-6; tentatively, D is TRBD1 (5 bases). Germline values: CDR1 KGHDR, CDR2 SFDVKD. This CDR3 has 13 residues. Deletions cut 4 bases from V and 7 bases from J, with 7 bases between. CDR3 sequence reads: CATSESGNSPLHF. The CDR3 nucleotides are TGTGCCACCAGTGAATCAGGGAATTCACCCCTCCACTTT.

The chain carries TRBV4-3 and TRBJ2-3; D might be TRBD1 or TRBD2, each matching 5 bases. Trimming took off 0 bases at V and 3 bases at J, with 13 bases between the two ends. Germline V gene data show CDR1 as LGHNA and CDR2 as YSLEER. This CDR3 contains 16 residues. For the CDR3, the DNA is TGCGCCAGCAGCCAAGAAGGGGTGGGAGTTACAGATACGCAGTATTTT. This codes for CASSQEGVGVTDTQYF.

This chain links TRBV9 with TRBJ1-4; D not resolved. With 6 bases removed from V and 6 bases from J, the gap between germline ends came to 12 bases. Germline CDR1 SGDLS, CDR2 YYNGEE. The CDR3 has 13 amino acids. DNA for the CDR3: TGTGCCAGCAAAGGGAGGTTGGATGAAAAACTGTTTTTT. This gives the protein CASKGRLDEKLFF.

This clone was recorded once. The V call is TRBV5-6, the J call TRBJ2-5, with 12 bases matching TRBD1. This CDR3 is 13 amino acids long. V dropped 5 bases and J dropped 7; count of bases not matched to a gene: 3. The germline V gene has CDR1 SGHDT and CDR2 YYEEEE. CDR3 in amino acids: CASRGQGAGTQYF. In DNA, the CDR3 is TGTGCCAGCAGGGGACAGGGGGCCGGGACCCAGTACTTC.

This chain links TRBV3-1 (or the pseudogene TRBV3-2) with TRBJ1-1; a weak D match, TRBD1 (6 bases). CDR3 length equals 14 residues. Trimming removed 1 base from V and 5 bases from J, with 11 bases in between. Germline values: CDR1 LGHDT, CDR2 YNNKEL (reference sequence). The CDR3 bases are TGTGCCAGCAGCCAAGCAGGGGCCCGTACTGAAGCTTTCTTT. This gives the protein CASSQAGARTEAFF.

This clone has only one observation. The V call is TRBV29-1, the J call TRBJ1-2; weak D call: TRBD1 (5 bases). Germline V gene data show CDR1 as SQVTM and CDR2 as ANQGSEA. This CDR3 has 13 residues. Trimming stripped 3 bases from V and 8 bases from J, with 16 bases between. In DNA form, the CDR3 reads TGCAGCGTTGACGAGGTCACAGGTCAGGGCTACACCTTC. Translated: CSVDEVTGQGYTF.

V gene TRBV19 combines with J gene TRBJ2-1, with 7 nucleotides matching TRBD2. The CDR3 is made up of 14 amino acids. Trimming took 5 bases from V and 8 from J; bases not matched to a gene: 9. The germline CDR1 and CDR2 sequences are LNHDA and SQIVND (reference sequence). The CDR3 DNA follows: TGTGCCAGTAGTCCGGCTATCCGGGGGGATGAGCAGTTCTTC. Translating gives CASSPAIRGDEQFF.

The rearrangement uses TRBV7-9 and TRBJ1-4; 9 bases agree with TRBD1. Germline assignment: CDR1 SEHNR and CDR2 FQNEAQ (reference sequence). The CDR3 totals 16 residues. With V trimmed by 5 bases and J by 0 bases, 4 bases remained unmatched. The CDR3 DNA sequence: TGTGCCAGCAGCACCCGACAGGGGGCAACTAATGAAAAACTGTTTTTT. Amino acid sequence: CASSTRQGATNEKLFF. Supplemented by reference TRBV7-9 and TRBJ1-4, the full variable domain reads DTGVSQNPRHKITKRGQNVTFRCDPISEHNRLYWYRQTLGQGPEFLTYFQNEAQLEKSRLLSDRFSAERPKGSFSTLEIQRTEQGDSAMYLCASSTRQGATNEKLFFGSGTQLSVL.

The CDR3 DNA reads TGCGCCAGCAGGATACGGGGGTCGAACACTGAAGCTTTCTTT. Residues: CASRIRGSNTEAFF. The genes are TRBV10-2 and TRBJ1-1, with a weak D call TRBD1 (5 bases). There are 14 residues in the CDR3. Germline loops: CDR1 WSHSY, CDR2 SAAADI. V lost 6 bases and J 1 base, leaving 12 bases between the germline ends.

The chain employs TRBV11-3 and TRBJ2-5, with D possibly TRBD2 on 5 matching bases. With 2 bases removed from V and 0 bases from J, the gap between germline ends came to 13 bases. This CDR3 is 16 amino acids long. Germline CDR1 and CDR2: SGHNT and YENEEA. The CDR3 DNA follows: TGTGCCAGCAGCTTAAGAGGGCAGCGCAACCAAGAGACCCAGTACTTC. This sequence encodes CASSLRGQRNQETQYF.

This clone was seen only once. The chain uses TRBV7-2 and TRBJ2-5; TRBD2 matches 10 bases. CDR3 length: 14 residues. Unmatched junction bases numbered 4, after V lost 5 bases and J lost 4 bases. CDR1 and CDR2 (germline): SGHTA, FQGNSA. The CDR3 DNA follows: TGTGCCAGCAGCACCAGCGGGAGGGGAGAGACCCAGTACTTC. Translated: CASSTSGRGETQYF.

V gene TRBV11-3 combines with J gene TRBJ2-2, with D unclear. This CDR3 spans 15 amino acids. The V end was cut by 2 bases, the J end by 2 bases, with 9 bases between. CDR1 SGHNT and CDR2 YENEEA come from the germline V gene. The DNA for the CDR3 is TGTGCCAGCAGCTTAAATTTGGCTAACACCGGGGAGCTGTTTTTT. Translated: CASSLNLANTGELFF. The whole variable domain, remainder taken from reference TRBV11-3 and TRBJ2-2, is EAGVVQSPRYKIIEKKQPVAFWCNPISGHNTLYWYLQNLGQGPELLIRYENEEAVDDSQLPKDRFSAERLKGVDSTLKIQPAELGDSAVYLCASSLNLANTGELFFGEGSRLTVL.

V usage is TRBV19 and J usage is TRBJ2-7, with TRBD1 matching over 7 bases. With 9 bases clipped from V and 3 bases from J, the junction kept 8 bases outside the gene matches. The CDR3 length is 13 residues. Germline CDR1 reads LNHDA; CDR2 reads SQIVND (reference sequence). For the CDR3, the DNA is TGTGCCAGAATCACAGGGGCCTTCTACGAGCAGTACGTC. Its protein product is CARITGAFYEQYV.

This chain connects TRBV5-4 to TRBJ1-1; 7 bases map to TRBD1. V trimming: 1 base; J trimming: 2 bases; junction bases outside the gene matches: 5. This CDR3 comprises 15 residues. The germline gives CDR1 SGHNT, CDR2 YYREEE (reference sequence). CDR3 nucleotides: TGTGCCAGCAGCTTGAACAGGGGTGATAACACTGAAGCTTTCTTT. This sequence encodes CASSLNRGDNTEAFF.

The chain links TRBV10-2 to TRBJ2-1, with D possibly being TRBD1 or TRBD2 (5 bases each). Trimming cost V 6 bases and J 9 bases, with 18 bases left between them. CDR3 length equals 14 residues. From germline, CDR1 is WSHSY and CDR2 SAAADI. This CDR3 reads CASRAGTGHLEQFF. As DNA, the CDR3 is TGCGCCAGCAGGGCCGGGACCGGCCACCTTGAGCAGTTCTTC.

The V and J genes are TRBV9 and TRBJ1-2, with D possibly matching TRBD1 (5 bases). The CDR3 is made up of 15 amino acids. V was clipped by 0 bases and J by 0 bases, with 9 bases between them. In germline, CDR1 is SGDLS, CDR2 YYNGEE. The CDR3 sequence is CASSVDGASNYGYTF. The CDR3 DNA reads as TGTGCCAGCAGCGTAGATGGGGCGTCTAACTATGGCTACACCTTC.

The CDR3 here is CASSQEPAYNEQFF. DNA of the CDR3: TGTGCCAGCAGCCAAGAGCCAGCTTACAATGAGCAGTTCTTC. This rearrangement joins TRBV14 to TRBJ2-1; D gene unclear. This CDR3 has 14 amino acids. Germline CDR1 is SGHDN and CDR2 is FVKESK. V lost 0 bases, J lost 4 bases, and 7 bases lay in between.

In its sample, this clone was seen many times. The chain carries TRBV28 and TRBJ1-5; a possible D gene is TRBD1 (5 bases). The CDR3 sequence is 18 residues long. Germline CDR1 reads MDHEN; CDR2 reads SYDVKM. V was trimmed by 6 bases and J by 0 bases, leaving 21 bases between them. The CDR3 sequence: CASSLAGWTINSNQPQHF. CDR3 DNA sequence: TGTGCCAGCAGCCTAGCCGGTTGGACAATCAATAGCAATCAGCCCCAGCATTTT.